The rows below give T cell receptor beta chains drawn from one sample of a study of radiotherapy plus CTLA-4 blockade in lung cancer. Repertoires were generated with immunoSEQ multiplex PCR, while TCRdb's copy carries only in-frame clones and drops some. Here the sample spans about 98,000 clones, 75% to 85% being singletons. Sequenced here: peripheral blood, sampled from a patient treated with radiotherapy plus ipilimumab. The receptor set was obtained from a human donor with non-small cell lung cancer who had a partial response to radiotherapy plus ipilimumab. Each CDR3 is given without its conserved first and last residue.

V gene	J gene	CDR3 protein
TRBV28	TRBJ1-2	ASSFGRDYGYT
TRBV5-1	TRBJ2-5	ASSLENSQETQY
TRBV6-5	TRBJ1-2	ASSARGQANYGYT
TRBV5-1	TRBJ2-3	ASSAQAKSTDTQY
TRBV9	TRBJ2-7	ASSVLRDRELNEQY
TRBV19	TRBJ1-5	ASSGDGLNQPQH
TRBV7-9	TRBJ2-7	AQTLGASYEQY
TRBV28	TRBJ1-2	ASSLWAGAEGYT
TRBV5-6	TRBJ2-5	ASNLSSRETQY
TRBV10-2	TRBJ2-7	ASRRTSDSYEQY
TRBV19	TRBJ2-2	ASSASLVPGELF
TRBV10-3	TRBJ1-4	AIRSGTGREKLF
TRBV7-8	TRBJ1-2	ASSPDRGDLYGYT
TRBV5-4	TRBJ2-7	ASSYGAGQGAREQY
TRBV6-9	TRBJ2-5	ASEASQETQY
TRBV28	TRBJ2-7	ASSITGQGEISYEQY
TRBV7-6	TRBJ2-1	ASSFRGSGYNEQF
TRBV28	TRBJ2-7	ASSLSTPGEQY
TRBV18	TRBJ2-2	ASSPGGSNTGELF
TRBV12-5	TRBJ1-2	ASGTGTGGTNYGYT
TRBV2	TRBJ2-3	ASRLAGLRADTQY
TRBV27	TRBJ2-7	ASRAGLHEQY
TRBV6-5	TRBJ2-7	ASSYSAGQGYEQY
TRBV12-5	TRBJ2-5	AGGLGLLAGEETQY
TRBV7-9	TRBJ2-2	ASSLVGGGELF
TRBV5-1	TRBJ2-1	ASSLVASGLGDEQF
TRBV19	TRBJ2-3	ASSGALAGEGDTQY
TRBV19	TRBJ1-5	ASKPGHSNQPQH
TRBV9	TRBJ2-3	ASSGYSGSTDTQY
TRBV9	TRBJ2-1	ASSVVSTTPNEQF
TRBV5-4	TRBJ1-1	ASNREDGTEAF
TRBV19	TRBJ1-6	ASSNPGLSNSPLH
TRBV5-1	TRBJ2-7	ASSGGQGGSYEQY
TRBV9	TRBJ2-3	ASSVAAGISDTQY
TRBV30	TRBJ1-2	AWISGGNGYT
TRBV6-5	TRBJ2-5	ASSFPSGGQETQY
TRBV20-1	TRBJ2-7	SARASYEQY
TRBV7-3	TRBJ2-2	ASSELATTGELF
TRBV29-1	TRBJ2-1	SAGTSGSLSNEQF
TRBV6-5	TRBJ2-5	ASSSTGQETQY
TRBV19	TRBJ2-2	ASSILGQGAYGELF